The clone carrying this T cell receptor (beta chain) has at least ten counts. Its antigen is undetermined. This specimen comes from a study of early T cells in non-severe SARS-CoV-2 infection. Study details: Sequencing used unsorted whole-blood bulk RNA, so chains lack pairing.

Unique molecular identifiers were added to individual cDNA molecules. In TCRdb, the 5' RACE reads were re-called with MiXCR into one record per CDR3 protein. The sample includes 30,000 to 40,000 distinct CDR3 sequences, around 5.6% seen only once; the top ten take around 7%. Germline CDR1 and CDR2: MNHNS and SASEGT. V gave up 2 bases and J gave up 6 bases, with 17 bases separating them. CDR3 length: 16 amino acids. The study's findings and limits: VDJdb matching skewed toward anti-spike CD8 responses, missing private and CD4 specificities.

This TCR was sampled from an adult who was a healthcare worker with PCR-confirmed SARS-CoV-2 infection or an uninfected control (not recorded which). The chain couples TRBV6-1 to TRBJ1-5, with D unclear. The sequencing input was whole blood. In DNA form, the CDR3 reads TGTGCCAGCAGTGAATTTTCTCGAGCAATCACTCAGCCCCAGCATTTT. It yields the protein CASSEFSRAITQPQHF.